These 30 T cell receptor beta chains were sequenced from one sample in a study of T cell responses to AZD1222 COVID-19 vaccine. The data were produced by immunoSEQ multiplex PCR, yet TCRdb's version contains in-frame clones alone and is incomplete. The sample includes about 140,000 clones, roughly 92% of them seen just once. Source: peripheral blood, taken on day 0 of AZD1222 vaccination. The receptors come from an adult in good health.

The chain is built from TRBV19 and TRBJ1-5, with 9 bases that match TRBD1. CDR3 length: 15 amino acids. Germline V lookup: CDR1 LNHDA, CDR2 SQIVND (reference sequence). With V trimmed by 10 bases and J by 2 bases, 9 bases remained unmatched. CDR3 amino acids: CATQGAPGGNQPQHF. The CDR3 DNA reads TGTGCCACACAGGGGGCCCCCGGAGGCAATCAGCCCCAGCATTTT. Complete variable domain (other parts from reference TRBV19 and TRBJ1-5): DGGITQSPKYLFRKEGQNVTLSCEQNLNHDAMYWYRQDPGQGLRLIYYSQIVNDFQKGDIAEGYSVSREKKESFPLTVTSAQKNPTAFYLCATQGAPGGNQPQHFGDGTRLSIL.

This chain connects TRBV6-1 to TRBJ1-1; D is unresolved. Trimming took 3 bases from V and 4 from J, leaving 12 bases between them. CDR1 and CDR2 (germline): MNHNS, SASEGT. This CDR3 is built from 14 residues. The CDR3 region has the DNA TGTGCCAGCAGTGATCCGGCATCCCTCACTGAAGCTTTCTTT. Protein product: CASSDPASLTEAFF.

J is TRBJ2-2 and V is TRBV4-1; D ambiguous. The CDR3 covers 12 residues. V lost 3 bases to trimming and J lost 3 bases, with 2 bases between them. The V gene's germline CDR1 is MGHRA and CDR2 YSYEKL. Here the CDR3 DNA reads TGCGCCAGCAGCCATTACACCGGGGAGCTGTTTTTT. This sequence encodes CASSHYTGELFF.

The J gene is TRBJ2-1, the V gene TRBV5-4; 8 nucleotides agree with TRBD2. This CDR3 region has 16 residues. Germline-derived CDR1 and CDR2 are SGHNT and YYREEE (reference sequence). J gave up 7 bases and V 1 base, and 10 bases lay outside the gene matches. This chain's CDR3 is CASSLNGGAVKNEQFF. CDR3 coding DNA: TGTGCCAGCAGCTTGAACGGGGGGGCCGTAAAAAATGAGCAGTTCTTC.

This chain links TRBV28 with TRBJ2-7; tentatively, D is TRBD1 or TRBD2 (6 bases each). Trimming took 6 bases from V and 2 from J, leaving 14 bases between them. This CDR3 contains 14 residues. Germline CDR1 MDHEN, CDR2 SYDVKM. The CDR3 DNA reads TGTGCCAGCAGCCTTAGGGGGGAAACCTACGAGCAGTACTTC. This codes for CASSLRGETYEQYF.

The V gene is TRBV3-1 (or the pseudogene TRBV3-2), the J gene TRBJ2-7, with D perhaps matching TRBD1 or TRBD2 (5 bases each). The CDR3 covers 15 residues. V shed 3 bases and J shed 1 base, with 13 bases lying between them. The germline gives CDR1 LGHDT, CDR2 YNNKEL (reference sequence). The CDR3 nucleotides are TGTGCCAGCAGCCAGGGGCTAGCTGTGTCCTACGAGCAGTACTTC. Translation gives CASSQGLAVSYEQYF.

CDR3 amino acids: CASTLIPPTLIDNEQYF. The CDR3 DNA sequence: TGTGCCAGCACCCTGATCCCACCCACATTGATCGATAACGAGCAGTACTTC. The chain carries TRBV6-4 and TRBJ2-7; D is unresolved. This CDR3 is 17 amino acids long. Germline-derived CDR1 and CDR2 are MRHNA and SNTAGT. V was cut by 7 bases and J by 5 bases, with 27 bases left in between.

V usage is TRBV5-4 and J usage is TRBJ1-6, with D tentatively TRBD1 (6 bases). CDR1 is SGHNT and CDR2 is YYREEE in the germline V gene (reference sequence). The length of the CDR3 is 18 residues. V was pared by 7 bases and J by 1 base, with 21 bases between. The CDR3 region has the DNA TGTGCCAGCCGACGGCGACAGGACCTTGGGTCCTATAATTCACCCCTCCACTTT. Residues: CASRRRQDLGSYNSPLHF.

This rearrangement joins TRBV28 to TRBJ1-5; no clear D gene. Trimming shortened V by 2 bases and J by 7 bases, and 15 bases separated the two germline ends. The CDR3 loop spans 15 amino acids. In germline, CDR1 is MDHEN, CDR2 SYDVKM. The CDR3 bases are TGTGCCAGCAGTTTACCCCCAGAGGTATACCAGCCCCAGCATTTT. As protein: CASSLPPEVYQPQHF.

The V call is TRBV5-1, the J call TRBJ1-5, with D possibly matching TRBD1 (5 bases). In germline, CDR1 is SGHRS, CDR2 YFSETQ. This CDR3 comprises 14 residues. The V and J ends lost 0 bases and 5 bases respectively, with 9 bases between them. The CDR3: CASSLDQGDQPQHF. The CDR3 DNA reads as TGCGCCAGCAGCTTGGACCAGGGAGATCAGCCCCAGCATTTT.

The table lists this clone with a count of one. This chain joins TRBV14 and TRBJ1-1, with D perhaps TRBD1 (5 bases). This CDR3 has 14 residues. Trimming removed 0 bases at V and 6 bases at J, with 11 bases between. Per germline, CDR1 SGHDN and CDR2 FVKESK. CDR3 in DNA: TGTGCCAGCAGCCAAGAATATCGAGGGGCTGAAGCTTTCTTT. As protein: CASSQEYRGAEAFF.

This clone was detected a few times. CDR3 nucleotides: TGTGCCAGCAATCGGGGGATGAACACTGAAGCTTTCTTT. Amino acid sequence: CASNRGMNTEAFF. J is TRBJ1-1 and V is TRBV2, with D possibly being TRBD1 (5 bases). V was cut by 7 bases and J by 0 bases, with 9 bases left in between. The CDR3 sequence is 13 residues long. The germline gives CDR1 SNHLY, CDR2 FYNNEI.

To note about this clone: The junction differs from germline at one of its ends, possibly a read error. V usage is TRBV3-1 (or the pseudogene TRBV3-2) and J usage is TRBJ2-5, with a weak D call TRBD2 (5 bases). The CDR3 runs to 14 residues. The V gene's germline CDR1 is LGHDT and CDR2 YNNKEL (reference sequence). CDR3: CASSQAVLQETQYF. The CDR3 nucleotides are TGTGCCAGCAGTCAAGCGGTTCTCCAAGAGACCCAGTACTTC.

The rearrangement uses TRBV7-2 and TRBJ2-3; 9 nucleotides align to TRBD1. Germline V gene data show CDR1 as SGHTA and CDR2 as FQGNSA. J gave up 6 bases and V 4 bases, and 11 bases lay outside the gene matches. The CDR3 length is 16 residues. The CDR3 region is CASSSRQGGAFDTQYF. The CDR3 coding sequence is TGTGCCAGCAGCTCCCGACAGGGGGGCGCTTTCGATACGCAGTATTTT.

J is TRBJ2-7 and V is TRBV7-2, with a tentative D call TRBD1 (5 bases). The CDR3 covers 13 residues. V shed 2 bases and J shed 8 bases, with 13 bases lying between them. From germline, CDR1 is SGHTA and CDR2 FQGNSA. CDR3 in DNA: TGTGCCAGCAGCTTACGTGCAAGGGGTAAGCAGTACTTC. Encoded protein: CASSLRARGKQYF.

This clone appeared a single time. The J gene is TRBJ1-2, the V gene TRBV19; 8 bases agree with TRBD1. There are 15 residues in the CDR3. Unmatched junction bases numbered 9, after V lost 6 bases and J lost 3 bases. Per the germline V gene, CDR1 is LNHDA and CDR2 is SQIVND (reference sequence). The CDR3 sequence is CASRLYRGAYYGYTF. Written as DNA, the CDR3 is TGTGCCAGTAGGCTATACAGGGGGGCCTACTATGGCTACACCTTC.

The V call is TRBV28, the J call TRBJ1-4; TRBD1 might be the D (5 bases). The length of the CDR3 is 14 residues. V was shortened by 5 bases and J by 8 bases, with 15 bases between the two germline ends. Per germline, CDR1 MDHEN and CDR2 SYDVKM. The CDR3 nucleotides read TGTGCCAGCAGTCCCCCTGGGGGGTACGAAAAACTGTTTTTT. The encoded protein is CASSPPGGYEKLFF.

The chain couples TRBV5-1 to TRBJ2-4; D possibly corresponds to TRBD1 (5 bases). Germline values: CDR1 SGHRS, CDR2 YFSETQ. The V gene lost 0 bases and the J gene lost 0 bases, with 7 bases spanning the gap. This CDR3 has 15 amino acids. The CDR3 bases are TGCGCCAGCAGCTTGGAGGGGTTAGCCAAAAACATTCAGTACTTC. This codes for CASSLEGLAKNIQYF. Based on the CDR3 plus reference TRBV5-1 and TRBJ2-4, the full variable domain is KAGVTQTPRYLIKTRGQQVTLSCSPISGHRSVSWYQQTPGQGLQFLFEYFSETQRNKGNFPGRFSGRQFSNSRSEMNVSTLELGDSALYLCASSLEGLAKNIQYFGAGTRLSVL.

V and J are TRBV28 and TRBJ1-2; D uncertain. With 2 bases removed from V and 2 bases from J, the gap between germline ends came to 3 bases. The germline CDR1 and CDR2 sequences are MDHEN and SYDVKM. This CDR3 is built from 12 residues. As DNA, the CDR3 is TGTGCCAGCAGTTTAGGGAACTATGGCTACACCTTC. Encoded protein: CASSLGNYGYTF.

This clone was counted between two and nine times. In DNA form, the CDR3 reads TGTGCCAGCAGCTCCCCTATTACAGTCGACTATGGCTACACCTTC. Protein: CASSSPITVDYGYTF. The chain joins TRBV7-9 to TRBJ1-2; D remains unclear. Germline V CDR1 and CDR2: SEHNR, FQNEAQ (reference sequence). Trimming stripped 4 bases from V and 3 bases from J, with 15 bases between. The CDR3 is 15 residues long.

The rearrangement joins TRBV25-1 to TRBJ1-1; 7 bases fit TRBD1. Per germline, CDR1 MGHDK and CDR2 SYGVNS. After removal of 3 bases from V and 1 base from J, the junction contained 8 bases not matched to a gene. The CDR3 is made up of 16 amino acids. The CDR3 sequence: CASSDEGARGNTEAFF. CDR3 DNA: TGTGCCAGCAGTGATGAGGGGGCTCGGGGGAACACTGAAGCTTTCTTT.

This rearrangement joins TRBV6-5 to TRBJ1-1; D is undetermined. In germline, CDR1 is MNHEY, CDR2 SVGAGI. V was clipped by 10 bases and J by 5 bases, with 20 bases between them. The CDR3 is made up of 14 amino acids. The DNA for the CDR3 is TGTGCCACCAAGCTTCGACAAGTTGGAACTGAAGCTTTCTTT. This sequence encodes CATKLRQVGTEAFF.

This clone has a single count. The V gene is TRBV6-5, the J gene TRBJ2-5, with D possibly matching TRBD1 (5 bases). Trimming shortened V by 0 bases and J by 2 bases, and 7 bases separated the two germline ends. The CDR3 spans 14 residues. Germline loops: CDR1 MNHEY, CDR2 SVGAGI. CDR3: CASSYSAGQETQYF. CDR3 DNA: TGTGCCAGCAGTTACTCGGCAGGGCAAGAGACCCAGTACTTC.

This chain uses TRBV6-1 with TRBJ1-5; maybe TRBD1 (5 bases). V lost 1 base to trimming and J lost 11 bases, with 9 bases between them. The germline CDR1 and CDR2 sequences are MNHNS and SASEGT. The CDR3 runs 12 residues. The CDR3 DNA follows: TGTGCCAGCAGTGAAGGGGGGGGGACCCAGCATTTT. Protein sequence: CASSEGGGTQHF.

This clone has a handful of counts. The chain uses TRBV5-6 and TRBJ1-6; D remains ambiguous. Germline CDR1 is SGHDT and CDR2 is YYEEEE. V dropped 4 bases and J dropped 7 bases, with 9 bases sitting between them. This CDR3 has 13 amino acids. The chain's CDR3 is CASSQVWNSPLHF. CDR3 nucleotide sequence: TGTGCCAGCAGCCAGGTTTGGAATTCACCCCTCCACTTT.

This clone appeared once. The rearrangement uses TRBV18 and TRBJ1-2; D is ambiguous. CDR3 size: 12 residues. Germline assignment: CDR1 KGHSH and CDR2 LQKENI. V was cut by 5 bases and J by 2 bases, with 6 bases left in between. The CDR3 reads CASSGANYGYTF. CDR3 DNA: TGTGCCAGCTCAGGAGCCAACTATGGCTACACCTTC.

The table lists this clone with a count of one. The chain's CDR3 is CATLPNRGSGYTF. The CDR3 bases are TGTGCGACGCTACCCAACCGGGGGAGCGGCTACACCTTC. The V and J genes are TRBV6-5 and TRBJ1-2; tentatively, D is TRBD1 (5 bases). This CDR3 spans 13 amino acids. Germline CDR1 is MNHEY and CDR2 is SVGAGI.

The chain links TRBV7-9 to TRBJ1-4; D not certain. Trimming shortened V by 6 bases and J by 8 bases, and 4 bases separated the two germline ends. The germline V gene has CDR1 SEHNR and CDR2 FQNEAQ (reference sequence). The CDR3 has 10 residues. The CDR3 sequence is CASSNEKLFF. DNA of the CDR3: TGTGCCAGCAGTAACGAAAAACTGTTTTTT.

This chain connects TRBV7-8 to TRBJ1-5, with D hard to call. Germline lookup yields CDR1 SGHVS and CDR2 FQNEAQ. This CDR3 comprises 15 residues. Trimming removed 4 bases at V and 5 bases at J, with 15 bases between. The CDR3 is CASSWHLLADQPQHF. The CDR3 DNA sequence: TGTGCCAGCAGCTGGCACCTACTAGCGGATCAGCCCCAGCATTTT.

V and J are TRBV24-1 and TRBJ2-1, with 11 nucleotides matching TRBD2. Germline V gene lookup returns CDR1 KGHDR and CDR2 SFDVKD. Trimming took 2 bases from V and 8 from J; bases not matched to a gene: 4. CDR3 length: 15 amino acids. The CDR3 nucleotides read TGTGCCACCAGTGATTCTCAACTAGCGGGGGATGAGCAGTTCTTC. Amino acids: CATSDSQLAGDEQFF.